A single sample gave rise to the 20 T cell receptor beta chains below, sequenced in a study of cytomegalovirus exposure and HLA in healthy donors. This PCR relied on a set of 60 Vbeta primers and 13 Jbeta primers. The method was immunoSEQ multiplex PCR; TCRdb's version includes in-frame clones alone and lacks a portion of them. The sample has roughly 120,000 clones; the top ten hold roughly 2.7%. Sequencing used PBMCs. The receptor source for this set is a man in his thirties or forties in good health and CMV-seronegative.

This rearrangement joins TRBV28 to TRBJ2-7; 8 nucleotides match TRBD1. Germline CDR1 is MDHEN and CDR2 is SYDVKM. Trimming took 5 bases from V and 3 from J; bases not matched to a gene: 9. The CDR3 length is 15 residues. The CDR3 protein is CASSRITGGLYEQYF. The CDR3 DNA sequence: TGTGCCAGCAGTAGAATAACAGGGGGTCTCTACGAGCAGTACTTC.

The V call is TRBV4-2, the J call TRBJ2-1; 7 bases align to TRBD2. After removal of 4 bases from V and 5 bases from J, the junction contained 8 bases not matched to a gene. Germline CDR1 LGHNA, CDR2 YNFKEQ. The CDR3 is 15 residues long. CDR3 in amino acids: CASSRAGAEDNEQFF. The CDR3 DNA is TGTGCCAGCAGCCGCGCGGGAGCGGAGGACAATGAGCAGTTCTTC.

In nucleotides, the CDR3 is TGTGCCTGGGACTCCCTCGGAGGGCTCCAAGAGACCCAGTACTTC. Its protein product is CAWDSLGGLQETQYF. The rearrangement uses TRBV30 and TRBJ2-5, with D perhaps matching TRBD2 (6 bases). The CDR3 extends over 15 amino acids. Trimming pared 5 bases from V and 1 base from J, leaving 17 bases between. Germline V gives CDR1 GTSNPN, CDR2 SVGIG (reference sequence).

The CDR3 nucleotides read TGCAGCGTTGACTTCTCCGGACAGAAGAACACTGAAGCTTTCTTT. Amino acids: CSVDFSGQKNTEAFF. The chain is built from TRBV29-1 and TRBJ1-1, with a weak D call TRBD1 (6 bases). The CDR3 covers 15 residues. V dropped 3 bases and J dropped 1 base, with 15 bases sitting between them. Germline CDR1 SQVTM, CDR2 ANQGSEA.

The chain links TRBV18 to TRBJ1-1; 10 positions agree with TRBD1. Germline values: CDR1 KGHSH, CDR2 LQKENI. V shed 3 bases and J 1 base; nucleotides not matched to a gene: 8. This CDR3 contains 17 residues. CDR3 in DNA: TGTGCCAGCTCACCCAGGACAGGGGGTCCCCGGAACACTGAAGCTTTCTTT. Encoded protein: CASSPRTGGPRNTEAFF.

The chain combines TRBV6-1 with TRBJ1-4; D not resolved. V lost 6 bases to trimming and J lost 0 bases, with 8 bases between them. The CDR3 totals 14 residues. The V gene's germline CDR1 is MNHNS and CDR2 SASEGT. The CDR3 spells CASSLDPTNEKLFF. The CDR3 bases are TGTGCCAGCAGCCTAGATCCAACTAATGAAAAACTGTTTTTT.

The chain carries TRBV7-2 and TRBJ2-3; 13 nucleotides line up with TRBD2. The CDR3 runs 17 residues. V shed 5 bases, J shed 4 bases, and the junction held 9 bases outside the gene matches. From germline, CDR1 is SGHTA and CDR2 FQGNSA. CDR3 in DNA: TGTGCCAGCAGCCTGATAGGACTAGCGGGAGTGGCAGATACGCAGTATTTT. Translated, it gives CASSLIGLAGVADTQYF.

This sequence joins TRBV28 and TRBJ2-7; 7 positions match TRBD1. J was trimmed by 2 bases and V by 5 bases; bases with no gene match: 6. Germline V gene lookup returns CDR1 MDHEN and CDR2 SYDVKM. The CDR3 runs 14 residues. The CDR3 is CASSGGTDPYEQYF. For the CDR3, the DNA is TGTGCCAGCAGTGGTGGGACAGATCCCTACGAGCAGTACTTC.

J is TRBJ2-1 and V is TRBV6-8; 9 bases agree with TRBD2. Germline V gene lookup returns CDR1 MNHGY and CDR2 SAAAGT. CDR3 size: 17 residues. The J segment lost 0 bases and the V segment lost 6 bases, leaving 9 bases of the junction unmatched. Here the CDR3 reads CASRGAGGLASYNEQFF. CDR3 in DNA: TGTGCCAGCAGAGGAGCGGGAGGCTTAGCCTCCTACAATGAGCAGTTCTTC.

The rearrangement links TRBV6-1 to TRBJ2-3; perhaps TRBD2 as D (6 bases). Germline lookup yields CDR1 MNHNS and CDR2 SASEGT. The CDR3 runs 13 residues. Between the trimmed V and J ends, which lost 10 bases and 4 bases, there was a span of 15 bases. CDR3 loop: CATPRDRSDTQYF. The CDR3 nucleotides read TGTGCCACCCCGCGGGATCGGTCAGATACGCAGTATTTT.

The chain links TRBV4-1 to TRBJ2-3; a possible D gene is TRBD2 (6 bases). The V end was cut by 5 bases, the J end by 0 bases, with 9 bases between. CDR1 MGHRA and CDR2 YSYEKL come from the germline V gene. The CDR3 is 14 residues long. The CDR3, as DNA: TGCGCCAGCAGCGGCGGGATAAGCACAGATACGCAGTATTTT. It is translated as CASSGGISTDTQYF.

The chain joins TRBV4-1 to TRBJ2-7; D is possibly TRBD2 (6 bases). The CDR3 loop spans 16 amino acids. V lost 0 bases to trimming and J lost 3 bases, with 15 bases between them. Germline V gene sequence: CDR1 MGHRA, CDR2 YSYEKL. In DNA form, the CDR3 reads TGCGCCAGCAGCCAAGATCGACGGGAGAGCAGCTACGAGCAGTACTTC. It yields the protein CASSQDRRESSYEQYF.

This chain links TRBV6-1 with TRBJ1-5; 8 nucleotides agree with TRBD1. Germline CDR1 MNHNS, CDR2 SASEGT. The length of the CDR3 is 15 residues. The trim removed 0 bases at V and 2 bases at J, leaving 0 bases unmatched. CDR3 nucleotides: TGTGCCAGCAGTGAAGCGGGACAGGGCAATCAGCCCCAGCATTTT. It is translated as CASSEAGQGNQPQHF.

The chain has TRBV7-2 and TRBJ2-5; TRBD2 aligns across 9 bases. The germline V gene encodes CDR1 SGHTA and CDR2 FQGNSA. There are 15 residues in the CDR3. The trim removed 5 bases at V and 0 bases at J, leaving 4 bases unmatched. This chain's CDR3 is CASSRAGGYQETQYF. CDR3 coding DNA: TGTGCCAGCAGCCGGGCGGGAGGGTACCAAGAGACCCAGTACTTC.

The V call is TRBV5-6, the J call TRBJ2-5, with 10 bases aligning to TRBD2. CDR1 SGHDT and CDR2 YYEEEE come from the germline V gene. V was clipped by 2 bases and J by 2 bases; unmatched bases: 3. The CDR3 spans 15 residues. The DNA for the CDR3 is TGTGCCAGCAGCTTCCGTAGCGGGAGGCAAGAGACCCAGTACTTC. This codes for CASSFRSGRQETQYF.

CDR3 sequence: CASTTPGNTEAFF. CDR3 DNA: TGTGCCAGCACCACCCCAGGGAACACTGAAGCTTTCTTT. The chain carries TRBV27 and TRBJ1-1; D gene uncertain. V was trimmed by 7 bases and J by 1 base, leaving 10 bases between them. The germline gives CDR1 MNHEY, CDR2 SMNVEV (reference sequence). The CDR3 runs 13 residues.

The rearrangement links TRBV10-2 to TRBJ2-3; 11 nucleotides agree with TRBD2. CDR3 size: 17 residues. Germline values: CDR1 WSHSY, CDR2 SAAADI. V was clipped by 5 bases and J by 5 bases; unmatched bases: 12. This chain's CDR3 is CASSSQLAGDREDTQYF. CDR3 nucleotides: TGCGCCAGCAGTAGCCAACTAGCGGGGGACCGGGAAGATACGCAGTATTTT.

This rearrangement joins TRBV5-5 to TRBJ1-1; no clear D. CDR1 is SGHKS and CDR2 is YYEKEE in the germline V gene (reference sequence). The length of the CDR3 is 15 residues. The V gene lost 4 bases and the J gene lost 0 bases, with 13 bases spanning the gap. Here the CDR3 DNA reads TGTGCCAGCAGCACCCAGACGGGATTGAACACTGAAGCTTTCTTT. As protein: CASSTQTGLNTEAFF.

This chain joins TRBV16 and TRBJ1-1; D might be TRBD1 (5 bases). Germline CDR1 KGHSY, CDR2 FQNENV. With 5 bases removed from V and 6 bases from J, the gap between germline ends came to 16 bases. The CDR3 loop spans 14 amino acids. The CDR3: CASSKLGGFPEAFF. CDR3 nucleotide sequence: TGTGCCAGCAGCAAACTTGGGGGGTTTCCTGAAGCTTTCTTT.

This sequence joins TRBV11-2 and TRBJ1-1; D perhaps matches TRBD1 (6 bases). V lost 10 bases to trimming and J lost 7 bases, with 16 bases between them. The germline V gene has CDR1 SGHAT and CDR2 FQNNGV. The CDR3 sequence is 12 residues long. CDR3 amino acids: CATQGQSLEAFF. The DNA of the CDR3 is TGTGCCACCCAGGGGCAGAGTCTTGAAGCTTTCTTT.